These 5 T cell receptor beta chains originate from one sample sequenced in a study of T cell responses to AZD1222 COVID-19 vaccine. Sequenced by immunoSEQ multiplex PCR; TCRdb stores in-frame clones only, minus some. The sample lists about 150,000 clones; 70% to 90% were seen once. The sequencing used peripheral blood, collected on day 0 of AZD1222 vaccination. The receptors were sampled from an adult in good health.

The chain couples TRBV13 to TRBJ2-7; 7 nucleotides match TRBD1. The V segment lost 6 bases and the J segment 3 bases; nucleotides outside the gene matches: 11. This CDR3 is built from 15 residues. From germline, CDR1 is PRHDT and CDR2 FYEKMQ (reference sequence). CDR3 bases: TGTGCCAGCAGACCCCGACAGGGCGAGATCTACGAGCAGTACTTC. Protein: CASRPRQGEIYEQYF.

The rearrangement uses TRBV7-2 and TRBJ1-2, with 10 bases identical to TRBD1. The germline V gene has CDR1 SGHTA and CDR2 FQGNSA. J was trimmed by 2 bases and V by 11 bases; bases with no gene match: 11. The CDR3 is 15 amino acids. The CDR3, as DNA: TGTGCCCTAACTCCCCGGGGACAGGGGAACTATGGCTACACCTTC. As protein: CALTPRGQGNYGYTF.

This chain connects TRBV30 to TRBJ1-6, with 7 bases aligning to TRBD1. There are 17 residues in the CDR3. Germline V gene lookup returns CDR1 GTSNPN and CDR2 SVGIG (reference sequence). V dropped 0 bases and J dropped 3; count of bases not matched to a gene: 8. CDR3 loop: CAWSVTQGTVYNSPLHF. The DNA of the CDR3 is TGTGCCTGGAGTGTGACACAGGGGACAGTCTATAATTCACCCCTCCACTTT.

The table lists this clone with a count of one. The gene calls are TRBV7-2 and TRBJ1-5; TRBD1 might be the D (5 bases). The germline V gene encodes CDR1 SGHTA and CDR2 FQGNSA. Trimming shortened V by 4 bases and J by 5 bases, and 12 bases separated the two germline ends. This CDR3 contains 14 residues. The CDR3 protein is CASSWTSQDQPQHF. Here the CDR3 DNA reads TGTGCCAGCAGCTGGACCTCACAGGATCAGCCCCAGCATTTT.

The J gene is TRBJ1-1, the V gene TRBV18; the D is unclear. The CDR3 is made up of 12 amino acids. Per germline, CDR1 KGHSH and CDR2 LQKENI. Trimming removed 2 bases from V and 4 bases from J, with 5 bases in between. The CDR3 loop reads CASSPGTTEAFF. The CDR3 region has the DNA TGTGCCAGCTCACCAGGAACCACTGAAGCTTTCTTT.